Below, 4 T cell receptor beta chains from the same sample are listed, as sequenced in a study of T-cell reconstitution after alpha-beta-depleted transplantation in children. Preparation of the TCRbeta library used unique molecular identifiers. MiXCR, run by TCRdb on the PCR reads, gives a single entry per CDR3 protein. The table includes hundreds of thousands of distinct CDR3 sequences, under 25% detected once. The input for sequencing was PBMCs, mostly from graft donor cells, taken 360 days after TCRalphabeta/CD19-depleted stem cell transplant. Receptor source: a boy under two years old who had a stem cell transplant for acute myeloid leukemia, so the T cells may come from the graft donor.

This clonotype has at least ten counts. The chain employs TRBV12-3 or TRBV12-4 and TRBJ2-1, with 14 bases that match TRBD2. The junction had 2 bases not matched to a gene; V was cut back by 8 bases and J by 5 bases. This CDR3 has 14 amino acids. The CDR3 coding sequence is TGTGCCAGCCGGGGACTAGCGGGAGACAATGAGCAGTTCTTC. It encodes CASRGLAGDNEQFF.

This chain joins TRBV5-5 and TRBJ2-1; 8 nucleotides match TRBD1. The CDR3 length is 17 residues. Germline CDR1 is SGHKS and CDR2 is YYEKEE (reference sequence). Germline trimming cut 4 bases from V and 3 bases from J; bases unmatched to any gene: 12. The CDR3 DNA reads as TGTGCCAGCAGCCCTCCGGACAGGGTGAGCTACTACAATGAGCAGTTCTTC. It translates to CASSPPDRVSYYNEQFF. The full variable domain, in which reference TRBV5-5 and TRBJ2-1 provide the parts outside the CDR3, is DAGVTQSPTHLIKTRGQQVTLRCSPISGHKSVSWYQQVLGQGPQFIFQYYEKEERGRGNFPDRFSARQFPNYSSELNVNALLLGDSALYLCASSPPDRVSYYNEQFFGPGTRLTVL.

This clonotype was detected a few times. The chain employs TRBV29-1 and TRBJ1-2; 8 bases fit TRBD1. Unmatched junction bases numbered 7, after V lost 4 bases and J lost 3 bases. This CDR3 comprises 14 residues. Germline V gene data show CDR1 as SQVTM and CDR2 as ANQGSEA. The CDR3, as DNA: TGCAGCGTTGCTGGGCCAGGGGGCGACTATGGCTACACCTTC. This codes for CSVAGPGGDYGYTF.

The rearrangement links TRBV20-1 to TRBJ2-5; 7 bases align to TRBD1. V lost 6 bases, J lost 3 bases, and 7 bases stayed unmatched. CDR1 is DFQATT, CDR2 SNEGSKA, per germline (reference sequence). This CDR3 comprises 13 residues. DNA of the CDR3: TGCAGTGCCGGAGACAGGGTGAAAGAGACCCAGTACTTC. Its protein product is CSAGDRVKETQYF.